The 32 T cell receptor beta chains below were found in one sample sequenced in a study of cytomegalovirus exposure and HLA in healthy donors. The PCR had 60 Vbeta and 13 Jbeta primers. Sequenced by immunoSEQ multiplex PCR; TCRdb stores in-frame clones only, minus some. Of approximately 100,000 clones listed, 74% are singletons. Sequenced material: PBMCs. The receptors derive from a middle-aged man in good health and CMV-seropositive.

The chain employs TRBV6-1 and TRBJ1-6, with 7 bases fitting TRBD1. V dropped 2 bases and J dropped 10; count of bases not matched to a gene: 5. This CDR3 contains 14 residues. CDR1 is MNHNS, CDR2 SASEGT, per germline. As DNA, the CDR3 is TGTGCCAGCAGTGAAAGGGACAGACCCTCACCCCTCCACTTT. Encoded protein: CASSERDRPSPLHF.

CDR3 coding DNA: TGTGCCAGCAGTGAGACAGGGGATACGCAGTATTTT. Protein product: CASSETGDTQYF. The chain couples TRBV2 to TRBJ2-3, with TRBD1 matching over 7 bases. V lost 3 bases to trimming and J lost 6 bases; unmatched junction nucleotides: 0. CDR1 is SNHLY and CDR2 is FYNNEI in the germline V gene. This CDR3 is 12 amino acids long.

This clone was seen a single time. The chain recombines TRBV9 with TRBJ1-1; 9 bases are a match to TRBD1. The J segment lost 3 bases and the V segment lost 0 bases, leaving 6 bases of the junction unmatched. Germline loops: CDR1 SGDLS, CDR2 YYNGEE. CDR3 length: 16 amino acids. CDR3 sequence reads: CASSVARTGEHTEAFF. CDR3 bases: TGTGCCAGCAGCGTAGCTCGGACAGGGGAGCACACTGAAGCTTTCTTT.

The chain recombines TRBV4-1 with TRBJ1-5; 11 nucleotides match TRBD1. This CDR3 has 17 residues. Germline lookup yields CDR1 MGHRA and CDR2 YSYEKL. The ends lost 3 bases at V and 0 bases at J; junction bases unmatched: 4. CDR3 coding DNA: TGCGCCAGCAGCCACCAGGACAGGGGGCATAGCAATCAGCCCCAGCATTTT. It encodes CASSHQDRGHSNQPQHF.

V usage is TRBV9 and J usage is TRBJ1-3; D gene unclear. V lost 0 bases and J lost 4, with 5 bases in between. The germline CDR1 and CDR2 sequences are SGDLS and YYNGEE. The CDR3 totals 13 residues. The CDR3 DNA reads as TGTGCCAGCAGCGTAGCCACAGGAAACACCATATATTTT. It specifies CASSVATGNTIYF.

The J gene is TRBJ2-2, the V gene TRBV12-5; 10 bases match TRBD1. CDR1 is LGHNT and CDR2 is FRNRAP in the germline V gene. CDR3 size: 16 residues. J gave up 4 bases and V 6 bases, and 8 bases lay outside the gene matches. CDR3 sequence reads: CASGLGQGVTTGELFF. As DNA, the CDR3 is TGTGCTAGTGGCCTCGGACAGGGGGTGACCACCGGGGAGCTGTTTTTT.

The chain uses TRBV15 and TRBJ1-4; D gene unclear. Germline V gives CDR1 LNHNV, CDR2 YYDKDF (reference sequence). V was trimmed by 0 bases and J by 8 bases, leaving 16 bases between them. The CDR3 contains 16 residues. CDR3 sequence reads: CATSRDGFDLGEKLFF. The CDR3 region has the DNA TGTGCCACCAGCAGAGATGGGTTCGACCTCGGGGAAAAACTGTTTTTT.

This chain links TRBV5-1 with TRBJ1-4; 7 bases align to TRBD1. CDR3 length: 14 residues. The germline CDR1 and CDR2 sequences are SGHRS and YFSETQ. V gave up 0 bases and J gave up 7 bases; unmatched junction bases: 3. DNA of the CDR3: TGCGCCAGCAGCTTGGACAGGGGAAGTGAAAAACTGTTTTTT. This encodes CASSLDRGSEKLFF.

This chain joins TRBV4-1 and TRBJ1-2; 9 nucleotides match TRBD1. V lost 2 bases and J lost 7; bases outside the gene matches: 14. Germline V gene sequence: CDR1 MGHRA, CDR2 YSYEKL. The CDR3 is made up of 17 amino acids. The CDR3 bases are TGCGCCAGCAGCCAACCCATCATCGGGGACAGGGTGAGTGGCTACACCTTC. Translating it yields CASSQPIIGDRVSGYTF.

This chain uses TRBV27 with TRBJ1-5, with D possibly matching TRBD1 (5 bases). V shed 0 bases and J shed 0 bases, with 12 bases lying between them. The CDR3 covers 17 residues. Germline-derived CDR1 and CDR2 are MNHEY and SMNVEV (reference sequence). The CDR3 coding sequence is TGTGCCAGCAGTTTATCGCAGGGCCCAAATAGCAATCAGCCCCAGCATTTT. Translation gives CASSLSQGPNSNQPQHF.

CDR3 amino acids: CASSEDLRGHRISTDTQYF. The CDR3, as DNA: TGTGCCAGCAGTGAAGATCTGCGCGGCCACCGAATTAGCACAGATACGCAGTATTTT. The J gene is TRBJ2-3, the V gene TRBV6-1; D unclear. The CDR3 has 19 amino acids. Trimming stripped 1 base from V and 0 bases from J, with 20 bases between. CDR1 is MNHNS and CDR2 is SASEGT in the germline V gene.

The chain recombines TRBV6-9 with TRBJ1-1; TRBD1 might be the D (5 bases). The CDR3 has 20 residues. With 0 bases removed from V and 0 bases from J, the gap between germline ends came to 23 bases. The germline CDR1 and CDR2 sequences are MNHGY and SVAAGI. CDR3 protein: CASSYSDLQGNLLLNTEAFF. CDR3 DNA: TGTGCCAGCAGTTATTCGGACCTTCAGGGAAACCTTCTATTGAACACTGAAGCTTTCTTT.

This clone was detected ten times or more. V usage is TRBV6-1 and J usage is TRBJ2-3, with no clear D. Between the trimmed V and J ends, which lost 6 bases and 6 bases, there was a span of 7 bases. Germline V CDR1 and CDR2: MNHNS, SASEGT. The CDR3 contains 11 residues. CDR3 sequence reads: CASRSLDTQYF. The CDR3 DNA is TGTGCCAGCAGGAGTCTTGATACGCAGTATTTT.

V gene TRBV5-1 combines with J gene TRBJ2-7; TRBD1 matches at 12 bases. CDR1 and CDR2 from the germline V gene are SGHRS and YFSETQ. The V gene end was trimmed by 2 bases and the J gene end by 2 bases; junction bases not matched to a gene: 2. The CDR3 consists of 15 residues. The DNA of the CDR3 is TGCGCCAGCAGCTTAGGGACAGGGGGCCCCTACGAGCAGTACTTC. Its protein product is CASSLGTGGPYEQYF.

V gene TRBV6-6 combines with J gene TRBJ2-7, with a weak D call TRBD1 (6 bases). Germline CDR1 reads MNHNY; CDR2 reads SVGAGI (reference sequence). The CDR3 sequence is 14 residues long. V was pared by 4 bases and J by 0 bases, with 10 bases between. CDR3 sequence: CASSFGQTSYEQYF. The CDR3, as DNA: TGTGCCAGCAGTTTTGGACAGACCTCCTACGAGCAGTACTTC.

This sequence joins TRBV6-1 and TRBJ2-1; weak D call: TRBD2 (6 bases). Germline loops: CDR1 MNHNS, CDR2 SASEGT. This CDR3 comprises 14 residues. V dropped 9 bases and J dropped 4 bases, with 16 bases sitting between them. DNA of the CDR3: TGTGCCAGTGAGGCCGATCGGGGGTACAATGAGCAGTTCTTC. Protein product: CASEADRGYNEQFF.

The V call is TRBV15, the J call TRBJ2-3, with TRBD2 matching over 7 bases. Germline lookup yields CDR1 LNHNV and CDR2 YYDKDF (reference sequence). Trimming took 6 bases from V and 4 from J; bases not matched to a gene: 4. CDR3 size: 13 residues. CDR3 sequence (DNA): TGTGCCACCAGACTACTAGCGTCAGATACGCAGTATTTT. It specifies CATRLLASDTQYF.

The V call is TRBV7-2, the J call TRBJ1-6; 7 nucleotides agree with TRBD1. The CDR3 sequence is 11 residues long. The trim removed 0 bases at V and 16 bases at J, leaving 0 bases unmatched. Germline V gives CDR1 SGHTA, CDR2 FQGNSA. CDR3 DNA: TGTGCCAGCAGCTTAGCGGGACAGCTCCACTTT. Residues: CASSLAGQLHF.

The rearrangement links TRBV7-2 to TRBJ2-4; 8 bases match TRBD2. The V gene's germline CDR1 is SGHTA and CDR2 FQGNSA. J lost 5 bases, V lost 5 bases, and 17 bases had no gene match. This CDR3 is 18 amino acids long. CDR3 nucleotide sequence: TGTGCCAGCAGCCTCGGCCCCGGGGGGGCGGGGGCCCAAAACATTCAGTACTTC. Its protein is CASSLGPGGAGAQNIQYF.

The V and J genes are TRBV5-1 and TRBJ1-2; possible D gene TRBD1, 6 bases. This CDR3 spans 14 amino acids. Trimming cost V 5 bases and J 2 bases, with 13 bases left between them. The germline gives CDR1 SGHRS, CDR2 YFSETQ. The CDR3 region has the DNA TGCGCCAGCAGGAACCTCACAGGGAACTATGGCTACACCTTC. Its protein product is CASRNLTGNYGYTF.

Only a few counts were recorded for this clone. The chain is built from TRBV7-9 and TRBJ1-2; 8 bases are a match to TRBD1. The CDR3 is 11 residues long. CDR1 and CDR2 from the germline V gene are SEHNR and FQNEAQ (reference sequence). Trimming at V came to 5 bases and at J to 11 bases, leaving 4 bases not matched to a gene. Here the CDR3 reads CASSVGTGYTF. The CDR3 region has the DNA TGTGCCAGCAGCGTAGGGACAGGTTACACCTTC.

The chain couples TRBV6-4 to TRBJ2-7; no firm D call. Germline V gene lookup returns CDR1 MRHNA and CDR2 SNTAGT. CDR3 length equals 14 residues. The V gene lost 0 bases and the J gene lost 3 bases, with 9 bases spanning the gap. CDR3 DNA: TGTGCCAGCAGTGACTCCCCCCGGGTCTACGAGCAGTACTTC. This codes for CASSDSPRVYEQYF.

The gene calls are TRBV27 and TRBJ2-5; 9 bases align to TRBD1. The CDR3 totals 17 residues. Germline CDR1 MNHEY, CDR2 SMNVEV (reference sequence). The J segment lost 0 bases and the V segment lost 2 bases, leaving 7 bases of the junction unmatched. CDR3 region: CASSLTGQGRYQETQYF. The CDR3 DNA sequence: TGTGCCAGCAGTTTAACGGGACAGGGCCGGTACCAAGAGACCCAGTACTTC.

The rearrangement joins TRBV7-9 to TRBJ1-2, with 9 bases identical to TRBD1. The V gene's germline CDR1 is SEHNR and CDR2 FQNEAQ (reference sequence). The CDR3 is 15 residues long. After removal of 5 bases from V and 5 bases from J, the junction contained 9 bases not matched to a gene. In DNA, the CDR3 is TGTGCCAGCAGCAACTGGGACAGGGACCTGTATGGCTACACCTTC. This encodes CASSNWDRDLYGYTF.

The chain is built from TRBV7-9 and TRBJ1-3, with D maybe TRBD1 (5 bases). The germline gives CDR1 SEHNR, CDR2 FQNEAQ (reference sequence). Trimming pared 5 bases from V and 2 bases from J, leaving 19 bases between. CDR3 size: 17 residues. The CDR3, as DNA: TGTGCCAGCAGCCTCCGGGGGGGTCTTAGAGCTGGAAACACCATATATTTT. This codes for CASSLRGGLRAGNTIYF.

The chain combines TRBV25-1 with TRBJ2-7; no firm D call. V lost 4 bases and J lost 2, with 12 bases in between. CDR1 and CDR2 from the germline V gene are MGHDK and SYGVNS. This CDR3 has 14 amino acids. CDR3 sequence reads: CASSVNRDPYEQYF. The CDR3, as DNA: TGTGCCAGCAGTGTGAACAGAGATCCCTACGAGCAGTACTTC.

The CDR3 sequence: CASSSLGLAGFQETQYF. The CDR3 DNA sequence: TGTGCCAGCAGCTCCCTAGGACTAGCGGGGTTTCAGGAGACCCAGTACTTC. The chain joins TRBV7-2 to TRBJ2-5; TRBD2 matches at 12 bases. The CDR3 is made up of 17 amino acids. With 4 bases clipped from V and 5 bases from J, the junction kept 11 bases outside the gene matches. Germline loops: CDR1 SGHTA, CDR2 FQGNSA.

Details on this clone: Other DNA sequences in the sample encode the same CDR3. This chain's CDR3 is CASSRTGNQPQHF. CDR3 coding DNA: TGTGCCAGCAGTCGGACAGGGAATCAGCCCCAGCATTTT. The gene calls are TRBV2 and TRBJ1-5; 8 bases fit TRBD1. CDR3 length: 13 residues. Germline CDR1 reads SNHLY; CDR2 reads FYNNEI. J lost 4 bases, V lost 5 bases, and 1 base had no gene match.

The V and J genes are TRBV12-5 and TRBJ2-7; no reliable D call. The V gene lost 6 bases and the J gene lost 2 bases, with 14 bases spanning the gap. Per germline, CDR1 LGHNT and CDR2 FRNRAP. The CDR3 consists of 14 residues. Written as DNA, the CDR3 is TGTGCTAGTGGAACAGCTGGATCTACCTACGAGCAGTACTTC. Its translation is CASGTAGSTYEQYF.

This chain connects TRBV19 to TRBJ2-3; TRBD2 matches 16 bases. The CDR3 contains 19 residues. Trimming at V came to 9 bases and at J to 7 bases, leaving 19 bases not matched to a gene. The germline V gene has CDR1 LNHDA and CDR2 SQIVND (reference sequence). CDR3 DNA sequence: TGTGCCAGCGGGACTAGCGGGAGGGCCGGGGATGTTCCGTTGAATACGCAGTATTTT. It translates to CASGTSGRAGDVPLNTQYF.

The chain recombines TRBV7-8 with TRBJ2-7, with D possibly TRBD1 on 6 matching bases. This CDR3 spans 15 amino acids. Germline CDR1 SGHVS, CDR2 FQNEAQ. V was clipped by 6 bases and J by 2 bases, with 17 bases between them. The CDR3 DNA follows: TGTGCCAGCAGTCCAAGCGGCAACAGGGCCTACGAGCAGTACTTC. Its protein is CASSPSGNRAYEQYF.

The J gene is TRBJ2-3, the V gene TRBV10-1, with D possibly TRBD2 on 5 matching bases. This CDR3 has 13 residues. The germline V gene encodes CDR1 WNHNN and CDR2 SYGVQD (reference sequence). Trimming removed 8 bases from V and 3 bases from J, with 12 bases in between. This CDR3 reads CASSGTDTDTQYF. CDR3 nucleotides: TGCGCCAGCTCGGGAACGGATACAGATACGCAGTATTTT.